This T cell receptor (beta chain) was sequenced during a study of neoadjuvant anti-PD-1 for oral cavity cancer. Regarding time point: after neoadjuvant nivolumab, at surgical resection. Germline V gene lookup returns CDR1 SGHVS and CDR2 FQNEAQ. Trimming removed 5 bases from V and 0 bases from J; junction bases left unmatched: 9. The CDR3 sequence is 17 residues long. Assay used: immunoSEQ multiplex PCR; TCRdb lists only in-frame clones, some missing. The repertoire holds 55,000 to 75,000 clones, with about 90% as singletons. The sequence was collected from a person aged 40 to 85 with oral cavity squamous cell carcinoma. The gene calls are TRBV7-8 and TRBJ2-4; TRBD2 agrees at 8 bases. This sample comprised PBMCs, obtained after nivolumab (anti-PD-1) treatment. CDR3 nucleotides: TGTGCCAGCAGCCCACATCGGGGGGGTGTAGCCAAAAACATTCAGTACTTC. Translating gives CASSPHRGGVAKNIQYF.